This TCR beta chain was observed in a study of technical replicates of blood from a few donors. Produced via immunoSEQ multiplex PCR; TCRdb's table is partial and in-frame only. The sample lists 65,000 to 80,000 clones, approximately 97% occurring once. CDR1 is SQVTM and CDR2 is ANQGSEA in the germline V gene. The CDR3 totals 14 residues. J was trimmed by 7 bases and V by 1 base; bases with no gene match: 7. This clone has only one observation. The source of this sequence is a human donor in good health. Source material: T cells isolated from PBMCs. V and J are TRBV29-1 and TRBJ1-2; 9 bases map to TRBD1. This CDR3 reads CSVEVGQGGSGYTF. CDR3 coding DNA: TGCAGCGTTGAAGTGGGACAGGGCGGTTCTGGCTACACCTTC.